The rows below give T cell receptor beta chains drawn from one sample of a study of long-term antiretroviral therapy in people with HIV. Some clones are missing from TCRdb's copy, which holds only in-frame ones; the method was immunoSEQ multiplex PCR. This sample has some 28,000 clones; around 93% occur once, and the top ten carry around 3%. This specimen was unsorted PBMCs, taken 5.3 years after starting antiretroviral therapy. The receptors derive from a man between 50 and 59 years old with HIV. Each CDR3 is given with its conserved first and last residue. Fields, in order: D gene, V gene, J gene, clone size, CDR3 DNA, CDR3 protein. A D gene is named only where the DNA matches it firmly. For some rows the clone size is stated as once, few or many, or as a class when expanded; others skip it.

>TRBD1|TRBV30|TRBJ2-7|.
TGTGCCTGGAGTGTAGGGACAGGGGCCCACGAGCAGTACTTC
CAWSVGTGAHEQYF
>TRBD1|TRBV30|TRBJ1-4|once
TGTGCCTGGCAACCGGGACAGGCCCTTGAAAAACTGTTTTTT
CAWQPGQALEKLFF
>.|TRBV27|TRBJ2-7|.
TGTGCCAGCAGTTTATTAGGTTCGGGCTACGAGCAGTACTTC
CASSLLGSGYEQYF
>.|TRBV5-1|TRBJ1-1|.
TGCGCCAGCAGCTTAGACCTGAACACTGAAGCTTTCTTT
CASSLDLNTEAFF
>.|TRBV6-4|TRBJ1-2|.
TGTGCCAGCAGTGATTCGGGGCAGTTTGGCTACACCTTC
CASSDSGQFGYTF
>.|TRBV6-1|TRBJ2-7|.
TGTGCCAGCAGTTGGTACAGCTCCTACGAGCAGTACTTC
CASSWYSSYEQYF
>.|TRBV4-1|TRBJ1-1|.
TGCGCCAGCAGCCAAGTAGATCGGGGGAACACTGAAGCTTTCTTT
CASSQVDRGNTEAFF
>.|TRBV10-1|TRBJ2-7|.
TGCGCCAGCAGTGATAAGAGGGATGGTTCCTACGAGCAGTACTTC
CASSDKRDGSYEQYF
>.|TRBV2|TRBJ1-5|.
TGTGCCAGCAGTATAGGGATGGATCAGCCCCAGCATTTT
CASSIGMDQPQHF
>TRBD1|TRBV4-3|TRBJ2-7|.
TGCGCCAGCAGCCAAGAAGGTCGGGGGACAGGGCATATTGAGCAGTACTTC
CASSQEGRGTGHIEQYF
>TRBD1|TRBV30|TRBJ2-6|.
TGTGCCTGGAGTACGGGACAGGGGGCGCCTGGGGCCAACGTCCTGACTTTC
CAWSTGQGAPGANVLTF
>.|TRBV19|TRBJ1-5|.
TGTGCCAGTAGTATAGATGAAGGGAATCAGCCCCAGCATTTT
CASSIDEGNQPQHF
>.|TRBV19|TRBJ2-1|.
TGTGCCAGTAGTGCTCCCGGCCAGTCTCTTCACTCCTACAATGAGCAGTTCTTC
CASSAPGQSLHSYNEQFF
>.|TRBV6-5|TRBJ1-1|.
TGTGCCAGCAGTTACGTGGTGAACACTGAAGCTTTCTTT
CASSYVVNTEAFF
>.|TRBV6-5|TRBJ2-2|.
TGTGCCAGCAGACCGGGACATGACACCGGGGAGCTGTTTTTT
CASRPGHDTGELFF
>TRBD1|TRBV2|TRBJ1-2|once
TGTGCCAGCAGTGATAGGACAGGGTCTATCTATGGCTACACCTTC
CASSDRTGSIYGYTF
>TRBD2|TRBV7-8|TRBJ2-5|.
TGTGCCAGCAGCTTAGCGCTAGCGGGGCGGGAGACCCAGTACTTC
CASSLALAGRETQYF
>.|TRBV5-1|TRBJ2-7|.
TGCGCCAGCAGCTTGGATCCAGGGAGCTACGAGCAGTACTTC
CASSLDPGSYEQYF
>TRBD1|TRBV15|TRBJ2-3|.
TGTGCCACCAGCAGAGGAGGACAGGTCACAGATACGCAGTATTTT
CATSRGGQVTDTQYF
>TRBD2|TRBV11-3|TRBJ2-3|.
TGTGCCAGCAGCCCAGGACTAGCGGGGGGGCCATTCGCGGCAGATACGCAGTATTTT
CASSPGLAGGPFAADTQYF
>.|TRBV9|TRBJ2-1|.
TGTGCCAGCAGCCCCAGGGTCAATGAGCAGTTCTTC
CASSPRVNEQFF
>.|TRBV5-6|TRBJ2-7|.
TGTGCCAGCAGCCTGGGAGAAGGGAGGTTAGCCTACGAGCAGTACTTC
CASSLGEGRLAYEQYF
>TRBD1|TRBV30|TRBJ1-4|.
TGTGCCTGGAGCCCGGACAGGAAGGAAAAACTGTTTTTT
CAWSPDRKEKLFF
>TRBD1|TRBV15|TRBJ2-4|.
TGTGCCACCAGCCCTCGGACAGGAGAAAACATTCAGTACTTC
CATSPRTGENIQYF
>TRBD2|TRBV7-3|TRBJ2-2|.
TGTGCCAGCAGCTCTGGACTAGCGGGGTACACCGGGGAGCTGTTTTTT
CASSSGLAGYTGELFF
>.|TRBV4-2|TRBJ1-1|.
TGTGCCAGCAGCCAAGATCTAGACACTGAAGCTTTCTTT
CASSQDLDTEAFF
>.|TRBV5-6|TRBJ2-7|.
TGTGCCAGCTCTCCAACGAGACAGGTCTCCGAGCAGTACTTC
CASSPTRQVSEQYF
>TRBD2|TRBV19|TRBJ2-1|.
TGTGCCAGTAGTATAAACTCCCTAGCGGGGCTGATGTCCTACAATGAGCAGTTCTTC
CASSINSLAGLMSYNEQFF
>.|TRBV5-6|TRBJ2-3|few
TGTGCCAGCAGCATCGGACGGGTCACAGATACGCAGTATTTT
CASSIGRVTDTQYF
>TRBD1|TRBV30|TRBJ1-2|few
TGTGCCTGGAGTGGCGGGACAGGGGAGGGGGTTTATGGCTACACCTTC
CAWSGGTGEGVYGYTF
>TRBD1|TRBV14|TRBJ1-2|.
TGTGCCAGCAGTCCGGACAGGGCCAACTATGGCTACACCTTC
CASSPDRANYGYTF
>.|TRBV9|TRBJ2-7|once
TGTGCCAGCAGCGTAGAGGTGTTCCCCTACGAGCAGTACTTC
CASSVEVFPYEQYF
>.|TRBV11-3|TRBJ2-3|.
TGTGCCAGCAGCTTCAGGGGCACAGATACGCAGTATTTT
CASSFRGTDTQYF
>.|TRBV7-8|TRBJ1-6|.
TGTGCCAGCAGCCATCGGGAGGGTCCGAATTCACCCCTCCACTTT
CASSHREGPNSPLHF
>.|TRBV28|TRBJ1-4|.
TGTGCCAGCAGAGCCCGGGGACTGTATAATGAAAAACTGTTTTTT
CASRARGLYNEKLFF
>TRBD1|TRBV5-1|TRBJ2-3|.
TGCGCCAGCGGGACAGGAGTCAAAGGGACAGATACGCAGTATTTT
CASGTGVKGTDTQYF
>TRBD1|TRBV5-4|TRBJ1-1|.
TGTGCCAGCAGCTTGGGAGGGGGCGGTGAAGCTTTCTTT
CASSLGGGGEAFF
>TRBD1|TRBV6-1|TRBJ1-1|.
TGTGCCAGCAGTGAGGAAAATTCAGGGGGACGTGTGACTGAAGCTTTCTTT
CASSEENSGGRVTEAFF
>TRBD1|TRBV19|TRBJ2-2|.
TGTGCCAGCTCGACAGGGGTCACCGGGGAGCTGTTTTTT
CASSTGVTGELFF
>TRBD1|TRBV4-1|TRBJ2-7|.
TGCGCCAGCAGCCCGGACAGGGGAACCGTCCTCTACGAGCAGTACTTC
CASSPDRGTVLYEQYF
>.|TRBV30|TRBJ1-2|.
TGTGCCTGGAACGAGGGGCAGGGCTATGGCTACACCTTC
CAWNEGQGYGYTF
>.|TRBV29-1|TRBJ2-1|.
TGCAGCGTTGAAGATGCTAGCGCCAGCTCCTACAATGAGCAGTTCTTC
CSVEDASASSYNEQFF
>TRBD1|TRBV19|TRBJ1-4|.
TGTGCCAGTAGTGCCCCCGGGACAGGGGAGAGAAAACTGTTTTTT
CASSAPGTGERKLFF
>TRBD1|TRBV2|TRBJ2-1|.
TGTGCCAGCAGTTCGACAGGGGGCAATGAGCAGTTCTTC
CASSSTGGNEQFF
>.|TRBV11-2|TRBJ2-7|.
TGTGCCAGCAGCTTAGTCGGGGGCGACGCGGGAGAGCAGTACTTC
CASSLVGGDAGEQYF
>TRBD1|TRBV5-1|TRBJ2-7|.
TGCGCCAGCAGCCGGGGACAGGGGAATTGGTACGAGCAGTACTTC
CASSRGQGNWYEQYF
>.|TRBV7-3|TRBJ1-1|.
TGTGCCAGCAGCTTATGGGCCGCAGATGAAGCTTTCTTT
CASSLWAADEAFF
>TRBD1|TRBV2|TRBJ1-1|.
TGTGCCAGCAGGGATGGGACAGTCAGGAACACTGAAGCTTTCTTT
CASRDGTVRNTEAFF
>TRBD1|TRBV2|TRBJ1-5|.
TGTGCCAGCAGCGGACAGGGTATGGGCAATCAGCCCCAGCATTTT
CASSGQGMGNQPQHF
>.|TRBV4-3|TRBJ2-7|.
TGCGCCAGCAGCCAAGATTTGACCTCCTACGAGCAGTACTTC
CASSQDLTSYEQYF
>TRBD2|TRBV18|TRBJ2-2|.
TGTGCCAGCTCACCAGGGAGGGCCGGGGAGCTGTTTTTT
CASSPGRAGELFF
>.|TRBV18|TRBJ1-1|.
TGTGCCAGCTCACCAATATTAGGGTTGACTGAAGCTTTCTTT
CASSPILGLTEAFF
>.|TRBV10-2|TRBJ2-7|.
TGCGCCAGCAGGAGGGACGCCGACTCCTACGAGCAGTACTTC
CASRRDADSYEQYF
>.|TRBV25-1|TRBJ2-7|.
TGTGCCAGCAGCGCCCTGCTGAGCTCCTACGAGCAGTACTTC
CASSALLSSYEQYF
>TRBD2|TRBV4-2|TRBJ2-1|.
TGTGCCAGCAGCCAAGGTCTCCATGGGACTAGTTTTCTTGATGAGCAGTTCTTC
CASSQGLHGTSFLDEQFF
>TRBD1|TRBV5-8|TRBJ1-1|.
TGTGCCAGCAGCTTCCAGGGGGCCACTGAAGCTTTCTTT
CASSFQGATEAFF
>TRBD1|TRBV7-2|TRBJ2-7|once
TGTGCCAGCAGCGGAGGACAGGGATCAAGCTCCTACGAGCAGTACTTC
CASSGGQGSSSYEQYF
>TRBD1|TRBV5-1|TRBJ1-1|.
TGCGCCAGCAGCTTGCCGGGACAGATGAACACTGAAGCTTTCTTT
CASSLPGQMNTEAFF
>TRBD1|TRBV18|TRBJ1-1|.
TGTGCCAGCTCACCTTCTACAACGGGACAGGTAACGGCTTTCTTT
CASSPSTTGQVTAFF